Listed here are 24 T cell receptor beta chains from one sample, sequenced in a study of CD8+ T cells in alopecia areata. RNA was isolated and reverse transcribed to cDNA, the sequencing template. Profiled with immunoSEQ multiplex PCR; TCRdb holds only in-frame clones, not every one. The data hold about 64,000 clones, with roughly two fifths observed a single time. The sequencing sample was made of NKG2D-low CD8+ T cells sorted from blood. Receptors originate from a human donor with alopecia areata.

V and J are TRBV6-5 and TRBJ1-1, with 9 nucleotides matching TRBD1. J lost 0 bases, V lost 2 bases, and 4 bases had no gene match. Per the germline V gene, CDR1 is MNHEY and CDR2 is SVGAGI. The CDR3 runs to 16 residues. The CDR3: CASSYGTGSMNTEAFF. DNA of the CDR3: TGTGCCAGCAGTTACGGGACAGGGAGCATGAACACTGAAGCTTTCTTT.

This clone turned up a few times. The chain carries TRBV19 and TRBJ2-2, with D unclear. CDR1 and CDR2 from the germline V gene are LNHDA and SQIVND (reference sequence). V lost 7 bases and J 3 bases, leaving 9 bases between the germline ends. This CDR3 is 13 amino acids long. In DNA form, the CDR3 reads TGTGCCAGTAACCGCGTGCACACCGGGGAGCTGTTTTTT. It yields the protein CASNRVHTGELFF.

This rearrangement joins TRBV4-3 to TRBJ2-7; 10 bases map to TRBD1. Trimming at V came to 6 bases and at J to 5 bases, leaving 4 bases not matched to a gene. The CDR3 sequence is 13 residues long. CDR1 and CDR2 (germline): LGHNA, YSLEER. The chain's CDR3 is CASSRTGGNEQYF. The DNA of the CDR3 is TGCGCCAGCAGTCGGACAGGGGGAAACGAGCAGTACTTC.

The chain employs TRBV9 and TRBJ1-1; tentative D call: TRBD1 (5 bases). The germline CDR1 and CDR2 sequences are SGDLS and YYNGEE. This CDR3 is 12 amino acids long. Trimming left V 0 bases short and J 8 bases short, with 8 bases between. CDR3 coding DNA: TGTGCCAGCAGCGTAGGAGACAGAGAAGCTTTCTTT. Translated: CASSVGDREAFF.

V gene TRBV5-6 combines with J gene TRBJ2-1; unclear D gene. V was trimmed by 4 bases and J by 3 bases, leaving 8 bases between them. The CDR3 is 13 residues long. Germline loops: CDR1 SGHDT, CDR2 YYEEEE. The CDR3 loop is CASSPEDYNEQFF. The CDR3 nucleotides are TGTGCCAGCAGCCCGGAAGACTACAATGAGCAGTTCTTC.

This clone was seen a few times. The genes are TRBV29-1 and TRBJ1-2; TRBD1 is a possible D gene (6 bases). Trimming left V 4 bases short and J 4 bases short, with 16 bases between. This CDR3 has 14 residues. Germline V lookup: CDR1 SQVTM, CDR2 ANQGSEA. CDR3 nucleotide sequence: TGCAGCGTTGCCCCGGGGCAGGGGAGCTATGGCTACACCTTC. Amino acid sequence: CSVAPGQGSYGYTF.

V gene TRBV4-1 combines with J gene TRBJ2-7, with D perhaps assigned TRBD1 or TRBD2 (5 bases each). The CDR3 extends over 11 amino acids. V lost 6 bases to trimming and J lost 6 bases, with 9 bases between them. CDR1 is MGHRA and CDR2 is YSYEKL in the germline V gene. The CDR3 region is CASSPGGEQYF. CDR3 in DNA: TGCGCCAGCAGTCCTGGGGGCGAGCAGTACTTC.

V and J are TRBV29-1 and TRBJ2-3; no clear D. Trimming cost V 1 base and J 4 bases, with 3 bases left between them. CDR3 length: 11 residues. In germline, CDR1 is SQVTM, CDR2 ANQGSEA. For the CDR3, the DNA is TGCAGCGTTGAAGGGGCAGATACGCAGTATTTT. The encoded protein is CSVEGADTQYF.

The chain carries TRBV30 and TRBJ2-3; 12 nucleotides line up with TRBD1. There are 15 residues in the CDR3. The V segment lost 3 bases and the J segment 4 bases; nucleotides outside the gene matches: 5. Germline values: CDR1 GTSNPN, CDR2 SVGIG (reference sequence). CDR3 in DNA: TGTGCCTGGAGCCCCGGGACAGGGGGCGCAGATACGCAGTATTTT. Its protein is CAWSPGTGGADTQYF. The full variable domain, rest sourced from reference TRBV30 and TRBJ2-3, is SQTIHQWPATLVQPVGSPLSLECTVEGTSNPNLYWYRQAAGRGLQLLFYSVGIGQISSEVPQNLSASRPQDRQFILSSKKLLLSDSGFYLCAWSPGTGGADTQYFGPGTRLTVL.

This clone was picked up many times. V is TRBV27 and J is TRBJ2-5; either TRBD1 or TRBD2 may fit D (5 bases each). The germline CDR1 and CDR2 sequences are MNHEY and SMNVEV (reference sequence). The CDR3 extends over 15 amino acids. V lost 5 bases and J lost 2, with 15 bases in between. DNA for the CDR3: TGTGCCAGCAGTCCCCGGGACCAAAAGCAAGAGACCCAGTACTTC. Protein product: CASSPRDQKQETQYF.

This sequence joins TRBV5-6 and TRBJ2-7; D is perhaps TRBD2 (7 bases). The germline V and J ends were trimmed by 0 bases and 4 bases, with 14 bases remaining between them. This CDR3 has 15 residues. Germline V gene sequence: CDR1 SGHDT, CDR2 YYEEEE. The CDR3 loop reads CASSLVPGGRYEQYF. CDR3 bases: TGTGCCAGCAGCTTGGTACCGGGGGGCAGATACGAGCAGTACTTC.

The sample holds a few counts of this clone. The chain combines TRBV23-1 with TRBJ2-4; D unresolved. TRBV23-1 is treated as an ORF (open reading frame) with a function not yet certain. Trimming removed 0 bases at V and 9 bases at J, with 15 bases between. The CDR3 totals 15 residues. CDR3 sequence (DNA): TGCGCCAGCAGTCAATCGGACCCATCTAAGGGCATTCAGTACTTC. As protein: CASSQSDPSKGIQYF.

There are a few counts of this clone. The genes are TRBV15 and TRBJ1-2; TRBD1 might be the D (6 bases). CDR3 size: 13 residues. Germline lookup yields CDR1 LNHNV and CDR2 YYDKDF (reference sequence). V lost 2 bases, J lost 8 bases, and 12 bases lay in between. DNA for the CDR3: TGTGCCACCAGCAGACAACAGGGTGAAGGCTACACCTTC. It codes for CATSRQQGEGYTF.

The chain combines TRBV6-5 with TRBJ1-5; D remains ambiguous. V lost 6 bases and J lost 5, with 14 bases in between. Germline-derived CDR1 and CDR2 are MNHEY and SVGAGI. CDR3 length equals 14 residues. CDR3 loop: CASSPGGNDQPQHF. DNA of the CDR3: TGTGCCAGCAGCCCCGGAGGGAACGATCAGCCCCAGCATTTT.

The chain has TRBV9 and TRBJ1-1; possible D gene TRBD1, 5 bases. This CDR3 is built from 16 residues. With 0 bases removed from V and 0 bases from J, the gap between germline ends came to 12 bases. Germline-derived CDR1 and CDR2 are SGDLS and YYNGEE. The CDR3: CASSVEGEIMNTEAFF. The DNA for the CDR3 is TGTGCCAGCAGCGTAGAAGGGGAGATCATGAACACTGAAGCTTTCTTT.

This clone appeared a few times. The chain combines TRBV4-3 with TRBJ1-2; TRBD1 might be the D (5 bases). The CDR3 runs to 16 residues. Per germline, CDR1 LGHNA and CDR2 YSLEER. V was shortened by 0 bases and J by 8 bases, with 19 bases between the two germline ends. The CDR3 reads CASSQEYDRGVGGYTF. CDR3 coding DNA: TGCGCCAGCAGCCAAGAATACGACAGAGGGGTAGGGGGCTACACCTTC.

This clone was picked up a small number of times. The rearrangement joins TRBV7-9 to TRBJ1-4; D remains ambiguous. Germline V CDR1 and CDR2: SEHNR, FQNEAQ (reference sequence). The CDR3 has 14 residues. V was trimmed by 5 bases and J by 7 bases, leaving 14 bases between them. CDR3 in DNA: TGTGCCAGCAGCGCGTCCGGGTTGGGTGAAAAACTGTTTTTT. Translated, it gives CASSASGLGEKLFF.

This clone was observed a few times. The chain couples TRBV29-1 to TRBJ1-2; D gene unclear. The CDR3 length is 15 residues. Germline V CDR1 and CDR2: SQVTM, ANQGSEA. V was trimmed by 6 bases and J by 0 bases, leaving 17 bases between them. This CDR3 reads CSVGSRQLANYGYTF. CDR3 in DNA: TGCAGCGTCGGTAGTAGGCAGCTAGCTAACTATGGCTACACCTTC.

This chain uses TRBV9 with TRBJ2-3; no definite D call. The CDR3 consists of 13 residues. Germline-derived CDR1 and CDR2 are SGDLS and YYNGEE. Trimming shortened V by 0 bases and J by 5 bases, and 7 bases separated the two germline ends. CDR3 nucleotides: TGTGCCAGCAGCGTAGGCGCCTTAGATACGCAGTATTTT. It encodes CASSVGALDTQYF.

In its sample, this clone ranks as medium-sized (0.01 to 0.1%). The chain has TRBV6-4 and TRBJ2-3, with D maybe TRBD2 (6 bases). Germline V gives CDR1 MRHNA, CDR2 SNTAGT. The CDR3 is 16 amino acids. The germline V and J ends were trimmed by 0 bases and 2 bases, with 12 bases remaining between them. The CDR3 DNA sequence: TGTGCCAGCAGTGACTCGAGTAGCGGACACACAGATACGCAGTATTTT. Amino acids: CASSDSSSGHTDTQYF.

This clone came up a few times. The V call is TRBV29-1, the J call TRBJ2-5; TRBD2 is a possible D gene (5 bases). Trimming removed 2 bases at V and 5 bases at J, with 9 bases between. CDR1 and CDR2 (germline): SQVTM, ANQGSEA. The CDR3 length is 12 residues. The CDR3 DNA is TGCAGCGTTGAACTAGTAGCGGAGACCCAGTACTTC. It yields the protein CSVELVAETQYF.

The CDR3 sequence: CASSLSLAREQFF. The DNA for the CDR3 is TGTGCCAGCAGTTTATCGTTGGCTCGGGAGCAGTTCTTC. The chain uses TRBV27 and TRBJ2-1; no clear D. Germline CDR1 MNHEY, CDR2 SMNVEV (reference sequence). There are 13 residues in the CDR3. The V end was cut by 0 bases, the J end by 10 bases, with 10 bases between.

A note on this clone: Other DNA sequences in this sample translate to the same CDR3. The chain couples TRBV4-1 to TRBJ2-5; D tentatively fits TRBD1 or TRBD2 (6 bases each). V was shortened by 1 base and J by 1 base, with 7 bases between the two germline ends. Germline values: CDR1 MGHRA, CDR2 YSYEKL. The CDR3 extends over 14 amino acids. CDR3 loop: CASSQAGAQETQYF. CDR3 coding DNA: TGCGCCAGCAGCCAAGCGGGGGCCCAAGAGACCCAGTACTTC.

This clone was observed a handful of times. V gene TRBV29-1 combines with J gene TRBJ2-7; 8 bases are shared with TRBD2. V gave up 1 base and J gave up 0 bases; unmatched junction bases: 2. This CDR3 contains 14 residues. The germline V gene has CDR1 SQVTM and CDR2 ANQGSEA. The CDR3 nucleotides read TGCAGCGTTGAAGCCGGGACTAGCTCCTACGAGCAGTACTTC. It yields the protein CSVEAGTSSYEQYF.